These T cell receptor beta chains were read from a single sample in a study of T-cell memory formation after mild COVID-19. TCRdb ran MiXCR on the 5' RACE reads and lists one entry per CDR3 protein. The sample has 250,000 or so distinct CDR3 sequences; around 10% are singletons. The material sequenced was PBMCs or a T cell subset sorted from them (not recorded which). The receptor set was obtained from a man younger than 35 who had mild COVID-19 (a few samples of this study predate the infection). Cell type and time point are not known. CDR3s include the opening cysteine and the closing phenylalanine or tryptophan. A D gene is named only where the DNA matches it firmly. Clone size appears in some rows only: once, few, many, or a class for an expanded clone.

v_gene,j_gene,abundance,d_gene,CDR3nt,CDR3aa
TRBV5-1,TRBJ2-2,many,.,TGCGCCAGCAGTAGAGGGGGGGCCGGGGGCCCGAACACCGGGGAGCTGTTTTTT,CASSRGGAGGPNTGELFF
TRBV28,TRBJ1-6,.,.,TGTGCCAGCAGTTACGTGTCCGAGAATTCACCCCTCCACTTT,CASSYVSENSPLHF
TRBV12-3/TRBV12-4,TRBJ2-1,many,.,TGTGCCAGCAGGAGGGCGGGGGCCCCCGGTGAGCAGTTCTTC,CASRRAGAPGEQFF
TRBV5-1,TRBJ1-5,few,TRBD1,TGCGCCAGCAGCCCGGGACAGGGGGATCAGCCCCAGCATTTT,CASSPGQGDQPQHF
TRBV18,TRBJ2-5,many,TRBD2,TGTGCCAGCTCACCACCGTCCAGAGCGGGGGAGACCCAGTACTTC,CASSPPSRAGETQYF
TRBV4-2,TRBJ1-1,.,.,TGTGCCAGCAGGAGGGAGAGGATGATGAACACTGAAGCTTTCTTT,CASRRERMMNTEAFF
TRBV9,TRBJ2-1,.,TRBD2,TGTGCCAGCAGCCCCGGACTAGCGGGGATCTACAATGAGCAGTTCTTC,CASSPGLAGIYNEQFF
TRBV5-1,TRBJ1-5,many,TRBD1,TGCGCCAGCAGCTTGGGGGACAGTTTACATCAGCCCCAGCATTTT,CASSLGDSLHQPQHF
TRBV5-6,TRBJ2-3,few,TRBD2,TGTGCCAGCAGCTTGTTTAAGGCTGGGGGGGACACAGATACGCAGTATTTT,CASSLFKAGGDTDTQYF
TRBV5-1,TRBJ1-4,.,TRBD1,TGCGCCAGCAGCTCCCAGGGGGGTAATGAAAAACTGTTTTTT,CASSSQGGNEKLFF
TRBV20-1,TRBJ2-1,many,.,TGCAGCGGGCCTATGCCTGAGTACAATGAGCAGTTCTTC,CSGPMPEYNEQFF
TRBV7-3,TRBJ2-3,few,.,TGTGCCAGCAGCTTAGTGGGGGGGCAGACAGATACGCAGTATTTT,CASSLVGGQTDTQYF
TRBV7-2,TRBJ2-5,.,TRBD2,TGTGCCAGCAGCTTCACTAGCGGGGTTCAAGAGACCCAGTACTTC,CASSFTSGVQETQYF
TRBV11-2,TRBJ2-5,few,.,TGTGCCAGCAGCTTAAATCTGGGGGCTGGGGAGACCCAGTACTTC,CASSLNLGAGETQYF
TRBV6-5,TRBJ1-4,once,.,TGTGCCAGCAGTTACTCCGGGGGAACTAATGAAAAACTGTTTTTT,CASSYSGGTNEKLFF
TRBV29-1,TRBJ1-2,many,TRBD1,TGCAGCGTTGGGGCAGGGGGTCGTGGTAGCTATGGCTACACCTTC,CSVGAGGRGSYGYTF
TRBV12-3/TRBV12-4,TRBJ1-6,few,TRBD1,TGTGCCAGCAGTTTTAATTCGGGACAGAGTAATAATTCACCCCTCCACTTT,CASSFNSGQSNNSPLHF